These T cell receptor beta chains were read from a single sample in a study of shared clonotypes between healthy human individuals. Some clones are missing from TCRdb's copy, which holds only in-frame ones; the method was immunoSEQ multiplex PCR. The sample contains about 2.5 million clones, 92% of which appear only once. Sequences were obtained from naive CD4+ T cells from PBMCs. These TCRs come from a man between 18 and 29 years old in good health. Some clones in this sample may be carry-over from other donors' samples. CDR3s include the opening cysteine and the closing phenylalanine or tryptophan. Each record gives: J gene, V gene, D gene, clone size, CDR3 protein, CDR3 DNA. D genes are given only for firm matches. For some rows the clone size is stated as once, few or many, or as a class when expanded; others skip it.

TRBJ1-2	TRBV28	-	-	CASSLPTNYGYTF	TGTGCCAGCAGTTTACCCACTAACTATGGCTACACCTTC
TRBJ1-4	TRBV5-1	-	-	CASSRGSSNEKLFF	TGCGCCAGCAGCCGAGGCTCTTCTAATGAAAAACTGTTTTTT
TRBJ2-7	TRBV28	-	-	CASIPPGRNEQYF	TGTGCCAGCATCCCCCCAGGGCGGAACGAGCAGTACTTC
TRBJ1-4	TRBV6-5	-	few	CASRNPSGGLFF	TGTGCCAGCAGAAACCCGTCCGGGGGACTGTTTTTT
TRBJ2-2	TRBV5-6	TRBD1	-	CASSQGQLTNTGELFF	TGTGCCAGCAGCCAGGGACAGCTTACGAACACCGGGGAGCTGTTTTTT
TRBJ2-7	TRBV6-5	TRBD1	once	CASGYRDRSYEQYF	TGTGCCAGCGGATACCGGGACAGGAGCTACGAGCAGTACTTC
TRBJ2-1	TRBV2	-	-	CASSGGRNEQFF	TGTGCCAGCAGCGGAGGTCGGAATGAGCAGTTCTTC
TRBJ1-2	TRBV11-2	-	-	CASSSPRTGLYGYTF	TGTGCCAGCAGCTCGCCCCGAACAGGGCTATATGGCTACACCTTC
TRBJ2-5	TRBV5-4	TRBD1	-	CASSSPGQGALETQYF	TGTGCCAGCAGCTCACCGGGACAGGGTGCTCTGGAGACCCAGTACTTC
TRBJ1-1	TRBV11-2	-	-	CASSTPRGPNTEAFF	TGTGCCAGCAGCACTCCCCGGGGCCCGAACACTGAAGCTTTCTTT
TRBJ2-1	TRBV6-5	-	-	CASSHRDNEQFF	TGTGCCAGCAGTCACAGGGACAATGAGCAGTTCTTC
TRBJ2-2	TRBV7-3	-	-	CASSLLGANTGELFF	TGTGCCAGCAGCTTATTGGGGGCGAACACCGGGGAGCTGTTTTTT
TRBJ2-2	TRBV27	TRBD2	-	CASRGGPGTGELFF	TGTGCCAGCAGGGGAGGGCCGGGCACCGGGGAGCTGTTTTTT
TRBJ1-1	TRBV27	-	-	CASSLATEAFF	TGTGCCAGCAGTTTAGCCACTGAAGCTTTCTTT
TRBJ1-3	TRBV29-1	-	-	CSVEGAGRSGNTIYF	TGCAGCGTTGAAGGGGCGGGGAGATCTGGAAACACCATATATTTT
TRBJ2-5	TRBV9	-	-	CASSVAPGGGETQYF	TGTGCCAGCAGCGTAGCACCAGGGGGAGGGGAGACCCAGTACTTC
TRBJ2-5	TRBV12-5	TRBD2	-	CASGTGTSGSRQETQYF	TGTGCTAGTGGTACCGGGACTAGCGGTTCCAGACAAGAGACCCAGTACTTC
TRBJ1-4	TRBV4-2	-	-	CASSQAGLGEKLFF	TGTGCCAGCAGCCAAGCCGGGTTGGGTGAAAAACTGTTTTTT
TRBJ1-1	TRBV7-3	-	-	CASSQYRDTEAFF	TGTGCCAGCAGCCAATACAGGGACACTGAAGCTTTCTTT
TRBJ1-4	TRBV30	-	-	CAWRETGYGNEKLFF	TGTGCCTGGAGAGAAACAGGGTATGGTAATGAAAAACTGTTTTTT
TRBJ2-1	TRBV7-7	-	-	CASSPQDTHKQFF	TGTGCCAGCAGCCCGCAGGACACTCATAAGCAGTTCTTC
TRBJ2-3	TRBV4-2	-	-	CASSQDRSLQHTDTQYF	TGTGCCAGCAGCCAAGATCGGTCGCTACAACACACAGATACGCAGTATTTT
TRBJ2-3	TRBV18	TRBD2	-	CASSPRTSGSTDTQYF	TGTGCCAGCTCACCCCGGACTAGCGGAAGCACAGATACGCAGTATTTT
TRBJ2-7	TRBV4-1	-	once	CASSQDRGIPYEQYF	TGCGCCAGCAGCCAAGATCGGGGGATCCCCTACGAGCAGTACTTC
TRBJ1-1	TRBV10-2	-	-	CASRLSQLNTEAFF	TGCGCCAGCAGACTGTCCCAACTGAACACTGAAGCTTTCTTT
TRBJ2-2	TRBV15	-	once	CATRAEMNTGELFF	TGTGCCACCCGGGCGGAAATGAACACCGGGGAGCTGTTTTTT
TRBJ2-7	TRBV6-1	-	-	CASSDLGDPPYEQYF	TGTGCCAGCAGTGACCTCGGGGACCCCCCCTACGAGCAGTACTTC
TRBJ2-1	TRBV4-2	TRBD2	-	CASSQDGGLGNEQFF	TGTGCCAGCAGCCAAGATGGGGGACTAGGGAATGAGCAGTTCTTC
TRBJ2-1	TRBV19	TRBD2	-	CASSALTSRDYNEQFF	TGTGCCAGTAGTGCCCTGACTAGCCGAGATTACAATGAGCAGTTCTTC
TRBJ2-2	TRBV28	TRBD1	-	CASSTPGGTNTGELFF	TGTGCCAGCAGCACTCCAGGGGGCACTAACACCGGGGAGCTGTTTTTT
TRBJ2-7	TRBV7-3	TRBD2	-	CASRGPGLAGGPYEQYF	TGTGCCAGCCGGGGCCCGGGACTAGCGGGAGGGCCCTACGAGCAGTACTTC
TRBJ1-2	TRBV19	-	-	CASSSGQYGYTF	TGTGCCAGTAGTAGTGGACAGTATGGCTACACCTTC
TRBJ2-2	TRBV27	TRBD2	-	CASIARTSGSWRNTGELFF	TGTGCCAGCATCGCCCGGACTAGCGGGAGTTGGAGAAACACCGGGGAGCTGTTTTTT
TRBJ1-5	TRBV29-1	-	once	CSVRQYSNQPQHF	TGCAGCGTACGACAGTATAGCAATCAGCCCCAGCATTTT
TRBJ2-2	TRBV5-1	-	-	CASSVEWGAGELFF	TGCGCCAGCAGCGTTGAATGGGGGGCCGGGGAGCTGTTTTTT
TRBJ1-2	TRBV29-1	TRBD1	-	CSVKRRRTGEEYGYTF	TGCAGCGTGAAACGTCGAAGGACAGGGGAAGAATATGGCTACACCTTC
TRBJ1-5	TRBV28	-	once	CATYPGGLQPQHF	TGTGCCACCTATCCCGGGGGCCTGCAGCCCCAGCATTTT
TRBJ1-4	TRBV7-9	-	-	CASSFLREATNEKLFF	TGTGCCAGCAGCTTCCTGAGGGAAGCAACTAATGAAAAACTGTTTTTT
TRBJ1-1	TRBV6-5	-	-	CASSYSRVRNEAFF	TGTGCCAGCAGTTACTCGAGGGTTCGGAATGAAGCTTTCTTT
TRBJ1-4	TRBV5-4	-	-	CATHFARGGNERLFF	TGTGCCACCCACTTTGCCCGGGGTGGGAACGAAAGACTGTTTTTT
TRBJ1-3	TRBV5-1	TRBD1	-	CASSPNRGEGNTIYF	TGCGCCAGCAGCCCCAACAGGGGTGAAGGAAACACCATATATTTT
TRBJ2-7	TRBV5-1	-	few	CASSLGLVGSEQYF	TGCGCCAGCAGCTTGGGGCTAGTTGGCTCCGAGCAGTACTTC
TRBJ1-1	TRBV4-2	-	-	CASSQLGRAHLEAFF	TGTGCCAGCAGCCAGCTCGGGAGGGCACACCTTGAAGCTTTCTTT
TRBJ2-6	TRBV11-2	TRBD1	-	CASSLGQGPPSGANVLTF	TGTGCCAGCAGCTTAGGACAGGGTCCTCCCTCTGGGGCCAACGTCCTGACTTTC
TRBJ2-1	TRBV30	-	-	CAWRGGGQPYNEQFF	TGTGCCTGGAGAGGGGGAGGCCAACCTTACAATGAGCAGTTCTTC
TRBJ1-2	TRBV2	-	-	CASSPAMDYNYGYTF	TGTGCCAGCAGCCCTGCCATGGATTATAACTATGGCTACACCTTC
TRBJ2-5	TRBV5-1	TRBD1	-	CASSLGQGNLQETQYF	TGCGCCAGCAGCTTGGGACAGGGGAATCTCCAAGAGACCCAGTACTTC
TRBJ2-7	TRBV5-4	-	-	CASSSRRGSYEQYF	TGTGCCAGCAGCTCCAGGCGGGGATCCTACGAGCAGTACTTC